This paragraph covers one T cell receptor beta chain sequence. Under the authors' procedure: Estimates of nucleated cell counts were drawn from the amplification of reference gene primers. Data came from immunoSEQ multiplex PCR; TCRdb stores just in-frame clones and leaves some out. D and trimming come from the DNA, and the V and J calls and clone size come from that table. The sample includes around 180,000 clones, 85% to 90% seen only once; the top ten take 15% to 20%. While infection was still active, Seattle patients were enrolled and then followed longitudinally. The record originates from a study of blood T cell repertoires in COVID-19. Overall study: The United States, Italy and Spain supplied acute and convalescent COVID-19 samples. PBMCs, B-cell-depleted T cells, or T cells provided the cDNA or gDNA that made up the material.

Sequencing was done on a sample of peripheral blood. This receptor was taken from a person aged 70 to 79 with COVID-19, enrolled during active disease.

The CDR3 spells CASSEGAGARETQYF. The CDR3 DNA follows: TGTGCCAGTAGCGAGGGGGCAGGGGCGAGGGAGACCCAGTACTTC. V gene TRBV19 combines with J gene TRBJ2-5, with TRBD1 identical over 7 bases. The CDR3 has 15 amino acids. The V gene end was trimmed by 6 bases and the J gene end by 5 bases; junction bases not matched to a gene: 12. Germline V gene data show CDR1 as LNHDA and CDR2 as SQIVND (reference sequence).